This T cell receptor (beta chain) was captured in a study of cytomegalovirus exposure and HLA in healthy donors. The study ran its PCR with 60 Vbeta and 13 Jbeta primers. The assay was immunoSEQ multiplex PCR, and TCRdb's table has in-frame clones only and misses some. Of tens of thousands of clones in the sample, 70% to 90% were seen once. The receptor was derived from a woman in her twenties or thirties in good health and CMV-seronegative. The sample comprised PBMCs.

In DNA, the CDR3 is TGTGCCAGCAGCTTAACAGGGTTCGACGAAAAACTGTTTTTT. It specifies CASSLTGFDEKLFF. The gene calls are TRBV7-9 and TRBJ1-4; perhaps TRBD1 as D (6 bases). Trimming cost V 2 bases and J 8 bases, with 12 bases left between them. The germline gives CDR1 SEHNR, CDR2 FQNEAQ (reference sequence). There are 14 residues in the CDR3.